Shown below are 28 T cell receptor beta chains from a single sample sequenced in a study of cytomegalovirus exposure and HLA in healthy donors. The PCR was carried out with 60 Vbeta primers and 13 Jbeta primers. The assay was immunoSEQ multiplex PCR, and TCRdb's table has in-frame clones only and misses some. The sample lists some 57,000 clones; approximately 52% were seen once. The sequenced sample consisted of PBMCs. These receptors were obtained from a human donor in good health.

The CDR3, as DNA: TGTGCCAGCACAAAGGGAGAAGCGGACACCGGGGAGCTGTTTTTT. As protein: CASTKGEADTGELFF. V gene TRBV2 combines with J gene TRBJ2-2; D is perhaps TRBD2 (5 bases). Germline V gene lookup returns CDR1 SNHLY and CDR2 FYNNEI. V dropped 7 bases and J dropped 3 bases, with 15 bases sitting between them. This CDR3 has 15 amino acids.

The gene calls are TRBV30 and TRBJ2-1; 9 positions agree with TRBD1. Trimming removed 1 base from V and 0 bases from J; junction bases left unmatched: 13. The CDR3 sequence is 19 residues long. Looked up from germline, CDR1 is GTSNPN and CDR2 is SVGIG (reference sequence). The CDR3 DNA reads as TGTGCCTGGAGTGGCAGACACAGGGACAGGGACGACTCCTACAATGAGCAGTTCTTC. Its translation is CAWSGRHRDRDDSYNEQFF.

This clone was recorded a few times. V and J are TRBV6-5 and TRBJ1-2; TRBD1 is a possible D gene (5 bases). Per germline, CDR1 MNHEY and CDR2 SVGAGI. The ends were cut back, 6 bases at V and 5 bases at J, with 13 bases in the middle. The CDR3 runs 13 residues. The CDR3 nucleotides are TGTGCCAGCAGCCGCGGGGCGGATTATGGCTACACCTTC. Translation gives CASSRGADYGYTF.

V and J are TRBV5-1 and TRBJ1-1; 8 bases fit TRBD1. The CDR3 is 15 amino acids. Germline trimming cut 3 bases from V and 5 bases from J; bases unmatched to any gene: 9. CDR1 and CDR2 from the germline V gene are SGHRS and YFSETQ. Here the CDR3 DNA reads TGCGCCAGCAGCTGGGGGGGACAGGTCGGGACTGAAGCTTTCTTT. It is translated as CASSWGGQVGTEAFF.

This sequence joins TRBV10-2 and TRBJ1-2; perhaps TRBD1 as D (5 bases). Trimming removed 4 bases at V and 6 bases at J, with 12 bases between. The CDR3 is 13 residues long. In germline, CDR1 is WSHSY, CDR2 SAAADI. The CDR3 loop is CASSGGTSDGYTF. DNA for the CDR3: TGCGCCAGCAGTGGGGGCACCTCGGATGGCTACACCTTC.

The rearrangement links TRBV6-5 to TRBJ1-1; no definite D call. The CDR3 is made up of 13 amino acids. Trimming shortened V by 8 bases and J by 4 bases, and 14 bases separated the two germline ends. CDR1 is MNHEY, CDR2 SVGAGI, per germline. The CDR3 coding sequence is TGTGCCAGCGAGGAGAGTTTAGGCACTGAAGCTTTCTTT. This translates into CASEESLGTEAFF.

The V and J genes are TRBV6-4 and TRBJ2-2, with TRBD1 identical over 8 bases. CDR1 is MRHNA, CDR2 SNTAGT, per germline. The CDR3 length is 14 residues. The V segment lost 8 bases and the J segment 1 base; nucleotides outside the gene matches: 3. The CDR3 loop reads CASQDRVNTGELFF. The CDR3 region has the DNA TGTGCCAGCCAGGACAGGGTGAACACCGGGGAGCTGTTTTTT.

The chain couples TRBV4-1 to TRBJ1-3; weak D call: TRBD1 (6 bases). V was clipped by 2 bases and J by 0 bases, with 14 bases between them. The CDR3 length is 17 residues. CDR1 is MGHRA, CDR2 YSYEKL, per germline. The CDR3 region has the DNA TGCGCCAGCAGCCAACTAACTCAGGGGTCCTCTGGAAACACCATATATTTT. It yields the protein CASSQLTQGSSGNTIYF.

The chain joins TRBV29-1 to TRBJ1-2; no clear D. This CDR3 comprises 12 residues. The germline V gene has CDR1 SQVTM and CDR2 ANQGSEA. The V gene lost 3 bases and the J gene lost 2 bases, with 7 bases spanning the gap. This CDR3 is CSVDTKNYGYTF. The CDR3 coding sequence is TGCAGCGTTGACACAAAGAACTATGGCTACACCTTC. The complete variable domain, with remaining parts taken from reference TRBV29-1 and TRBJ1-2, reads SAVISQKPSRDICQRGTSLTIQCQVDSQVTMMFWYRQQPGQSLTLIATANQGSEATYESGFVIDKFPISRPNLTFSTLTVSNMSPEDSSIYLCSVDTKNYGYTFGSGTRLTVV.

In its sample, this clone was seen a few times. The CDR3 DNA reads as TGCGCCAGCAGCTTTAACGTTCGGGATGAGCAGTTCTTC. Translating gives CASSFNVRDEQFF. J is TRBJ2-1 and V is TRBV5-1, with D unclear. V lost 2 bases to trimming and J lost 8 bases, with 11 bases between them. The CDR3 loop spans 13 amino acids. Germline-derived CDR1 and CDR2 are SGHRS and YFSETQ.

This chain joins TRBV7-9 and TRBJ2-7, with 10 bases that match TRBD1. The CDR3 runs to 15 residues. CDR1 is SEHNR and CDR2 is FQNEAQ in the germline V gene (reference sequence). J was trimmed by 4 bases and V by 5 bases; bases with no gene match: 8. The CDR3 DNA sequence: TGTGCCAGCAGCCTCCCGGACAGGGGGGCGTACGAGCAGTACTTC. It encodes CASSLPDRGAYEQYF.

This chain connects TRBV6-5 to TRBJ2-2; TRBD1 matches at 8 bases. J lost 1 base, V lost 6 bases, and 4 bases had no gene match. Germline CDR1 and CDR2: MNHEY and SVGAGI. This CDR3 has 15 amino acids. CDR3 bases: TGTGCCAGCAGGAGGACAGGGATGAACACCGGGGAGCTGTTTTTT. As protein: CASRRTGMNTGELFF.

V gene TRBV4-2 combines with J gene TRBJ2-7; 7 bases map to TRBD1. The CDR3 has 18 amino acids. Germline lookup yields CDR1 LGHNA and CDR2 YNFKEQ. V lost 3 bases and J lost 5; bases outside the gene matches: 19. DNA for the CDR3: TGTGCCAGCAGCCAGGTGCCGGGACCTCCCGTGAGGGGGCACGAGCAGTACTTC. Protein: CASSQVPGPPVRGHEQYF.

The gene calls are TRBV5-1 and TRBJ1-2; D gene unclear. V was shortened by 0 bases and J by 4 bases, with 7 bases between the two germline ends. The CDR3 runs to 13 residues. The germline V gene has CDR1 SGHRS and CDR2 YFSETQ. CDR3 region: CASSLEGSYGYTF. In nucleotides, the CDR3 is TGCGCCAGCAGCTTGGAAGGGAGCTATGGCTACACCTTC.

This clone was seen more than once but under ten times. The chain joins TRBV5-5 to TRBJ1-5; 10 bases fit TRBD1. With 4 bases clipped from V and 2 bases from J, the junction kept 9 bases outside the gene matches. The length of the CDR3 is 17 residues. Germline values: CDR1 SGHKS, CDR2 YYEKEE (reference sequence). This chain's CDR3 is CASSDRQGARGNQPQHF. The CDR3, as DNA: TGTGCCAGCAGCGATAGACAGGGGGCGCGGGGCAATCAGCCCCAGCATTTT.

V gene TRBV7-9 combines with J gene TRBJ1-1, with a tentative D call TRBD1 (5 bases). The ends were cut back, 10 bases at V and 4 bases at J, with 16 bases in the middle. This CDR3 is 13 amino acids long. The germline V gene has CDR1 SEHNR and CDR2 FQNEAQ (reference sequence). The CDR3 nucleotides read TGTGCCAACACCCCAGGGTATGGCACTGAAGCTTTCTTT. It specifies CANTPGYGTEAFF.

The chain joins TRBV6-5 to TRBJ1-3, with a weak D call TRBD1 (6 bases). Trimming cost V 6 bases and J 3 bases, with 15 bases left between them. The CDR3 loop spans 15 amino acids. CDR1 MNHEY and CDR2 SVGAGI come from the germline V gene. The CDR3 loop is CASSLYRENGNTIYF. The CDR3 region has the DNA TGTGCCAGCAGCCTCTACAGGGAAAATGGAAACACCATATATTTT.

The chain joins TRBV6-5 to TRBJ1-6; 8 bases are shared with TRBD1. The germline V gene encodes CDR1 MNHEY and CDR2 SVGAGI. The CDR3 runs to 15 residues. J gave up 11 bases and V 6 bases, and 12 bases lay outside the gene matches. The CDR3 DNA is TGTGCCAGCAGGGACGGACAGGGAAGGTTTACACCCCTCCACTTT. Translation: CASRDGQGRFTPLHF.

The CDR3, as DNA: TGTGCCAGCAGCTTAAAGACAGGGGGAAGTACTGAAGCTTTCTTT. This codes for CASSLKTGGSTEAFF. This chain joins TRBV7-9 and TRBJ1-1, with 9 bases that match TRBD1. Germline CDR1 is SEHNR and CDR2 is FQNEAQ (reference sequence). V shed 2 bases and J 5 bases; nucleotides not matched to a gene: 6. CDR3 length equals 15 residues. Filled out from reference TRBV7-9 and TRBJ1-1, the complete variable domain reads DTGVSQNPRHKITKRGQNVTFRCDPISEHNRLYWYRQTLGQGPEFLTYFQNEAQLEKSRLLSDRFSAERPKGSFSTLEIQRTEQGDSAMYLCASSLKTGGSTEAFFGQGTRLTVV.

The chain links TRBV11-2 to TRBJ2-5; D ambiguous. Germline assignment: CDR1 SGHAT and CDR2 FQNNGV. CDR3 size: 13 residues. V gave up 7 bases and J gave up 0 bases, with 9 bases separating them. Here the CDR3 DNA reads TGTGCCAGCACCCCAGGCAACCAAGAGACCCAGTACTTC. Its protein product is CASTPGNQETQYF.

The chain is built from TRBV19 and TRBJ1-2; 10 nucleotides match TRBD1. The CDR3 totals 16 residues. J lost 4 bases, V lost 0 bases, and 5 bases had no gene match. Germline V CDR1 and CDR2: LNHDA, SQIVND (reference sequence). The CDR3 spells CASSIERTGGIYGYTF. For the CDR3, the DNA is TGTGCCAGTAGTATAGAAAGGACAGGGGGTATCTATGGCTACACCTTC.

This clone was recorded once. This chain connects TRBV5-1 to TRBJ1-5; D remains ambiguous. V shed 1 base and J shed 3 bases, with 5 bases lying between them. CDR1 and CDR2 from the germline V gene are SGHRS and YFSETQ. The CDR3 loop spans 13 amino acids. Written as DNA, the CDR3 is TGCGCCAGCAGCTTGACTTACAATCAGCCCCAGCATTTT. Its protein product is CASSLTYNQPQHF.

This rearrangement joins TRBV6-6 to TRBJ1-5; a possible D gene is TRBD1 (6 bases). The CDR3 is 13 residues long. CDR1 and CDR2 (germline): MNHNY, SVGAGI (reference sequence). Between the trimmed V and J ends, which lost 7 bases and 8 bases, there was a span of 15 bases. CDR3 in amino acids: CASKHGEGEPQHF. For the CDR3, the DNA is TGTGCCAGCAAACACGGAGAGGGGGAGCCCCAGCATTTT.

The rearrangement joins TRBV2 to TRBJ1-4, with D possibly matching TRBD1 (5 bases). Trimming cost V 3 bases and J 3 bases, with 8 bases left between them. The germline V gene has CDR1 SNHLY and CDR2 FYNNEI. This CDR3 spans 14 amino acids. CDR3 sequence reads: CASSDRVPNEKLFF. DNA for the CDR3: TGTGCCAGCAGTGACAGGGTGCCTAATGAAAAACTGTTTTTT.

The V call is TRBV25-1, the J call TRBJ1-2; 7 nucleotides line up with TRBD1. The CDR3 extends over 15 amino acids. From germline, CDR1 is MGHDK and CDR2 SYGVNS. Trimming removed 7 bases from V and 0 bases from J; junction bases left unmatched: 8. CDR3 amino acids: CASKGAGTTNYGYTF. CDR3 bases: TGTGCCAGCAAGGGGGCAGGCACAACTAACTATGGCTACACCTTC.

This clone occurred once. The chain's CDR3 is CASSRGTGNNEQFF. CDR3 bases: TGTGCCAGCAGCCGCGGGACTGGTAACAATGAGCAGTTCTTC. The chain joins TRBV7-2 to TRBJ2-1; D perhaps matches TRBD2 (6 bases). The V end lost 5 bases, the J end lost 5 bases, and 13 bases lay between the germline ends. The CDR3 loop spans 14 amino acids. Germline V lookup: CDR1 SGHTA, CDR2 FQGNSA.

The chain links TRBV15 to TRBJ2-7; 11 bases are shared with TRBD1. The CDR3 has 19 residues. Germline V gene sequence: CDR1 LNHNV, CDR2 YYDKDF (reference sequence). J was trimmed by 3 bases and V by 5 bases; bases with no gene match: 18. CDR3 DNA: TGTGCCACCAGCCCGCGGTCAGGGACAGGGGGTCTAGTCGGCTACGAGCAGTACTTC. Protein sequence: CATSPRSGTGGLVGYEQYF.

This rearrangement joins TRBV19 to TRBJ2-7; TRBD1 matches at 9 bases. Looked up from germline, CDR1 is LNHDA and CDR2 is SQIVND (reference sequence). With 6 bases clipped from V and 1 base from J, the junction kept 16 bases outside the gene matches. This CDR3 region has 18 residues. DNA of the CDR3: TGTGCCAGTAGCAACCCGGGACAGGGAAACCTTTTTTCCTACGAGCAGTACTTC. This sequence encodes CASSNPGQGNLFSYEQYF.